These 17 T cell receptor beta chains share one sample of origin, sequenced in a study of cytomegalovirus exposure and HLA in healthy donors. Repertoires were generated with immunoSEQ multiplex PCR, while TCRdb's copy carries only in-frame clones and drops some. The data contain about 66,000 clones, approximately 96% of them singletons. The specimen sequenced was PBMCs. The receptors come from a young man in good health and CMV-seronegative.

The CDR3 protein is CASSSPVTVETEAFF. Here the CDR3 DNA reads TGTGCCAGCAGTTCCCCCGTGACAGTCGAAACTGAAGCTTTCTTT. This chain connects TRBV28 to TRBJ1-1; the D gene is possibly TRBD1 (5 bases). This CDR3 has 15 residues. V lost 4 bases and J lost 5, with 17 bases in between. The germline V gene encodes CDR1 MDHEN and CDR2 SYDVKM.

The rearrangement uses TRBV18 and TRBJ1-1, with TRBD1 as a possible D gene (5 bases). Germline lookup yields CDR1 KGHSH and CDR2 LQKENI. The germline V and J ends were trimmed by 5 bases and 1 base, with 8 bases remaining between them. The CDR3 is 13 residues long. The CDR3 nucleotides are TGTGCCAGCTCATACACAGGGAACACTGAAGCTTTCTTT. Protein product: CASSYTGNTEAFF.

This clone was seen just once. V gene TRBV6-5 combines with J gene TRBJ1-1, with D perhaps matching TRBD1 (6 bases). The CDR3 is made up of 13 amino acids. Per the germline V gene, CDR1 is MNHEY and CDR2 is SVGAGI. V lost 5 bases and J lost 5, with 12 bases in between. In nucleotides, the CDR3 is TGTGCCAGCAGTCCAACCACAGGGACTGAAGCTTTCTTT. Amino acid sequence: CASSPTTGTEAFF.

The chain joins TRBV14 to TRBJ2-7; D might be TRBD1 (6 bases). Between the trimmed V and J ends, which lost 1 base and 5 bases, there was a span of 12 bases. The germline gives CDR1 SGHDN, CDR2 FVKESK. This CDR3 spans 14 amino acids. The CDR3 coding sequence is TGTGCCAGCAGCCAAGTTAACAGGGACGACGAGCAGTACTTC. Amino acids: CASSQVNRDDEQYF.

The chain links TRBV20-1 to TRBJ2-1; D uncertain. The germline V gene has CDR1 DFQATT and CDR2 SNEGSKA (reference sequence). The CDR3 is made up of 11 amino acids. Between the trimmed V and J ends, which lost 3 bases and 5 bases, there was a span of 5 bases. This CDR3 reads CSASPDNEQFF. The CDR3 bases are TGCAGTGCTAGCCCGGACAATGAGCAGTTCTTC.

The chain uses TRBV6-1 and TRBJ2-3; weak D call: TRBD2 (6 bases). Deletions cut 8 bases from V and 2 bases from J, with 14 bases between. The germline CDR1 and CDR2 sequences are MNHNS and SASEGT. CDR3 length: 14 residues. The DNA for the CDR3 is TGTGCCAGCCGGACCCCGGGAGCCACAGATACGCAGTATTTT. This encodes CASRTPGATDTQYF.

The chain couples TRBV27 to TRBJ2-5; 9 nucleotides align to TRBD1. Unmatched junction bases numbered 7, after V lost 1 base and J lost 7 bases. CDR3 size: 15 residues. Per germline, CDR1 MNHEY and CDR2 SMNVEV (reference sequence). DNA of the CDR3: TGTGCCAGCAGTTTATATCCGGGACAGGGAGGGACCCAGTACTTC. Amino acid sequence: CASSLYPGQGGTQYF.

As for this clone: At one end, the junction sequence differs from germline, possibly due to a read error. The chain links TRBV28 to TRBJ1-6, with a tentative D call TRBD1 (6 bases). CDR1 and CDR2 from the germline V gene are MDHEN and SYDVKM. The CDR3 is made up of 15 amino acids. This CDR3 is CASTLQGTYNSPLHF. The CDR3 DNA reads TGTGCCAGCACTTTACAGGGAACCTATAATTCACCCCTCCACTTT. The entire variable domain, with the rest obtained from reference TRBV28 and TRBJ1-6, is as follows: DVKVTQSSRYLVKRTGEKVFLECVQDMDHENMFWYRQDPGLGLRLIYFSYDVKMKEKGDIPEGYSVSREKKERFSLILESASTNQTSMYLCASTLQGTYNSPLHFGNGTRLTVT.

This chain uses TRBV5-1 with TRBJ2-3, with D possibly being TRBD1 (6 bases). The V end lost 2 bases, the J end lost 0 bases, and 13 bases lay between the germline ends. The germline CDR1 and CDR2 sequences are SGHRS and YFSETQ. CDR3 length: 16 residues. For the CDR3, the DNA is TGCGCCAGCAGCTTCTGGGGACAAACTAGCACAGATACGCAGTATTTT. This gives the protein CASSFWGQTSTDTQYF.

This clone was observed a handful of times. V gene TRBV19 combines with J gene TRBJ2-7; TRBD1 agrees at 7 bases. Germline CDR1 reads LNHDA; CDR2 reads SQIVND (reference sequence). There are 14 residues in the CDR3. V lost 4 bases and J lost 4; bases outside the gene matches: 7. CDR3 sequence (DNA): TGTGCCAGTAGTACAAGACAGGGTGTATACGAGCAGTACTTC. It is translated as CASSTRQGVYEQYF. Based on the CDR3 plus reference TRBV19 and TRBJ2-7, the full variable domain is DGGITQSPKYLFRKEGQNVTLSCEQNLNHDAMYWYRQDPGQGLRLIYYSQIVNDFQKGDIAEGYSVSREKKESFPLTVTSAQKNPTAFYLCASSTRQGVYEQYFGPGTRLTVT.

The chain has TRBV10-3 and TRBJ2-7, with TRBD1 matching 7 bases. The ends lost 6 bases at V and 4 bases at J; junction bases unmatched: 12. CDR1 and CDR2 from the germline V gene are ENHRY and SYGVKD. The CDR3 covers 15 residues. CDR3 residues: CAISVDRVEGYEQYF. The CDR3 coding sequence is TGTGCCATCAGCGTTGACAGGGTCGAGGGGTACGAGCAGTACTTC.

The chain carries TRBV21-1 and TRBJ1-1; the D segment call TRBD1 is taken from the table without a DNA check. TRBV21-1 corresponds to a pseudogene. The CDR3 spans 14 residues. The CDR3 DNA is TGTGCCAGCAGCAAAGCGGGACACAACACTGAAGCTTTCTTT. Its translation: CASSKAGHNTEAFF.

The chain carries TRBV7-2 and TRBJ1-2; weak D call: TRBD1 (5 bases). CDR1 and CDR2 from the germline V gene are SGHTA and FQGNSA. The CDR3 is made up of 16 amino acids. V was cut by 5 bases and J by 1 base, with 17 bases left in between. CDR3: CASSPTGGMVNYGYTF. The CDR3 DNA reads as TGTGCCAGCAGCCCTACGGGGGGAATGGTTAACTATGGCTACACCTTC.

CDR3 sequence reads: CASSDGEAQYF. In DNA, the CDR3 is TGTGCCAGCAGCGATGGTGAGGCCCAGTACTTC. The chain employs TRBV9 and TRBJ2-5; D is ambiguous. Trimming removed 3 bases from V and 9 bases from J, with 9 bases in between. The CDR3 loop spans 11 amino acids. Looked up from germline, CDR1 is SGDLS and CDR2 is YYNGEE.

This sequence joins TRBV9 and TRBJ2-2, with TRBD2 identical over 8 bases. Trimming cost V 0 bases and J 2 bases; bases outside gene matches: 3. The CDR3 runs to 16 residues. Germline V gene lookup returns CDR1 SGDLS and CDR2 YYNGEE. The CDR3 nucleotides read TGTGCCAGCAGCGTAGTTATAGCGGGAAACACCGGGGAGCTGTTTTTT. It encodes CASSVVIAGNTGELFF.

The chain has TRBV10-3 and TRBJ2-5, with D maybe TRBD1 (7 bases). In germline, CDR1 is ENHRY, CDR2 SYGVKD. V was cut by 4 bases and J by 4 bases, with 16 bases left in between. There are 15 residues in the CDR3. CDR3 residues: CAISVTGVGGETQYF. The DNA of the CDR3 is TGTGCCATCAGTGTTACAGGGGTGGGGGGAGAGACCCAGTACTTC.

The gene calls are TRBV15 and TRBJ2-7; 8 nucleotides line up with TRBD2. The CDR3 is made up of 15 amino acids. J gave up 3 bases and V 5 bases, and 9 bases lay outside the gene matches. The germline V gene has CDR1 LNHNV and CDR2 YYDKDF (reference sequence). The CDR3 loop is CATSPIGTSNYEQYF. The CDR3 bases are TGTGCCACCAGCCCGATCGGGACTAGTAACTACGAGCAGTACTTC.